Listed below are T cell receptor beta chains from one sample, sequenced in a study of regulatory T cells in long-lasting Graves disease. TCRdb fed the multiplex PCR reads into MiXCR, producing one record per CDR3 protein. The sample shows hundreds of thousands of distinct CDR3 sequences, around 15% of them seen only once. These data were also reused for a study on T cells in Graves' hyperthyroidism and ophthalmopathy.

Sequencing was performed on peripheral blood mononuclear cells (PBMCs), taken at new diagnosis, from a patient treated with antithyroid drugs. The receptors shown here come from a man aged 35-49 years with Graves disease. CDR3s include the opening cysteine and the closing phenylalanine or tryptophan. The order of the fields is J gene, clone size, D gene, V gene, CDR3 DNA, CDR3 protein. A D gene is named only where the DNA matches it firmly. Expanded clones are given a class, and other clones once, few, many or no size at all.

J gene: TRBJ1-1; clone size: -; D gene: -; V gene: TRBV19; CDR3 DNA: TGTGCCAGTAGTATGGTAACAATGAACACTGAAGCTTTCTTT; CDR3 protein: CASSMVTMNTEAFF
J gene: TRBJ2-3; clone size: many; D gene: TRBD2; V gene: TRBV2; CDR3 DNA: TGTGCCAGCAGTTCTAGCGGTTCCACAGATACGCAGTATTTT; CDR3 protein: CASSSSGSTDTQYF
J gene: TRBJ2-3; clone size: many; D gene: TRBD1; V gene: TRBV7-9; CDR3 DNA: TGTGCCAGCAGCTTCTTGCTCAGACAGGGGGCAGATACGCAGTATTTT; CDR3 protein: CASSFLLRQGADTQYF
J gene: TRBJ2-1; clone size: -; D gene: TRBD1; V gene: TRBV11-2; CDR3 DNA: TGTGCCAGCAGCCGATTTGGACAGGGGTACAATGAGCAGTTCTTC; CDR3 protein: CASSRFGQGYNEQFF
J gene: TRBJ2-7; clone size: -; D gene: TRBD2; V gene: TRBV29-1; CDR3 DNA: TGCAGCGTTGCGCCTAGCGGGGCCTACGAGCAGTACTTC; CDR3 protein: CSVAPSGAYEQYF
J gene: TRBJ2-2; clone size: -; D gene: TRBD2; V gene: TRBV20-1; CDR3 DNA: TGCAGTGCTAGAGATCCTAATAAGCGGGGGGGGACCGGGGAGCTGTTTTTT; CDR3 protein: CSARDPNKRGGTGELFF
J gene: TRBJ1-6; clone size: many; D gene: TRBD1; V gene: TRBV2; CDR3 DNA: TGTGCCAGCAGTGGGCAGGGGGCGAAAAATTCACCCCTCCACTTT; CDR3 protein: CASSGQGAKNSPLHF
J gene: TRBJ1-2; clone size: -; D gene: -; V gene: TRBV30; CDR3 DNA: TGTGCCTGGTCGGGGACAAGTAACTATGGCTACACCTTC; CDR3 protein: CAWSGTSNYGYTF
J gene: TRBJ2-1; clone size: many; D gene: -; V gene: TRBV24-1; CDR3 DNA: TGTGCCACCAGTAAGAGAGGGGACATAACCTACAATGAGCAGTTCTTC; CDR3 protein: CATSKRGDITYNEQFF
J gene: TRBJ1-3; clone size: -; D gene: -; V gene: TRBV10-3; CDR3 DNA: TGTGCCATCAGTTCTCAGGGCTCTGGAAACACCATATATTTT; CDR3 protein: CAISSQGSGNTIYF
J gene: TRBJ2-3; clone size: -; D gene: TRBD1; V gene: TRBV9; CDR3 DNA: TGTGCCAGCAGCGTAGCTCCAGGGGGTCTATCTAGCACAGATACGCAGTATTTT; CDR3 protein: CASSVAPGGLSSTDTQYF
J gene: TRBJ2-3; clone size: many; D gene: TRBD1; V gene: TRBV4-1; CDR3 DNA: TGCGCCAGCAGCCCCAGACGGACAGGGGGCACAGATACGCAGTATTTT; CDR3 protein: CASSPRRTGGTDTQYF
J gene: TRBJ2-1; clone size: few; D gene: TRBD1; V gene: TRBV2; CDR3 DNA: TGTGCCACCCGGGGACAGGGCTACAATGAGCAGTTCTTC; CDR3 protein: CATRGQGYNEQFF
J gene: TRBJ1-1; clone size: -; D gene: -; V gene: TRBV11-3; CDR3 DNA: TGTGCCAGCAGCCCCCGACAGGTCGACACTGAAGCTTTCTTT; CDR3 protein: CASSPRQVDTEAFF
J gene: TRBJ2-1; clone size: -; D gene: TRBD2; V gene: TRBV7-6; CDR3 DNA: TGTGCCAGCAGCCTCAGGTCTGGCGGGGGGGCCAATGAGCAGTTCTTC; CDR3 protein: CASSLRSGGGANEQFF
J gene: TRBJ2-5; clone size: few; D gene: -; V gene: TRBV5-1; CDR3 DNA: TGCGCCAGCAGAGGGGGACCGCCGTCCCTCCAAGAGACCCAGTACTTC; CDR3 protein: CASRGGPPSLQETQYF
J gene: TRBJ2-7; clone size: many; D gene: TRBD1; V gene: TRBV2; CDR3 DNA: TGTGCCAGCAGAGGGGACAGAAGGGAGCAGTACTTC; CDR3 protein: CASRGDRREQYF
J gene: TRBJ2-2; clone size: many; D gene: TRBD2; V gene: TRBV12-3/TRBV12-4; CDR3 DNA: TGTGCCAGCAGTTTAGTACTAGCGTCGACCGGGGAGCTGTTTTTT; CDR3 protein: CASSLVLASTGELFF
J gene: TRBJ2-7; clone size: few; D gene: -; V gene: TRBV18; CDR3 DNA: TGTGCCAGCTCACTTGGGACGGCGGGGCTCGAGCAGTACTTC; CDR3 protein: CASSLGTAGLEQYF